This T cell receptor beta chain was identified in a study of shared clonotypes between healthy human individuals. The donor cohort consisted entirely of Caucasian adults residing in Nashville, Tennessee. Study-level findings and limits: Estimated richness values were generally larger in naive subsets than in memory subsets. Sampling involved blood alone; tissue repertoires likely differ.

The V gene lost 6 bases and the J gene lost 5 bases, with 19 bases spanning the gap. CDR1 and CDR2 from the germline V gene are MDHEN and SYDVKM. This CDR3 is 15 amino acids long. Worth noting for this clone: Its antigen is not identified.

The authors' processing: Junction-only sequences produced by ImmunoSEQ had no quality scores, so filtering differed. Assay used: immunoSEQ multiplex PCR; TCRdb lists only in-frame clones, some missing. V, J and clone size derive from that table, while D and trimming were established from the DNA sequence. Of some 2.4 million clones in the sample, approximately 94% were seen once. Sequenced material: naive CD4+ T cells from PBMCs. Regarding subset: CD45RA+ positively selected. The genes are TRBV28 and TRBJ2-5; D may be TRBD1 (8 bases). This sequence originates from a man between 18 and 29 years old in good health. Some clones in this sample may be carry-over from other donors' samples. The CDR3 protein is CASSLAGQGGETQYF. The CDR3 nucleotides are TGTGCCAGCAGCTTGGCCGGACAGGGAGGGGAGACCCAGTACTTC.